This T cell receptor (beta chain) derives from a study of cytomegalovirus exposure and HLA in healthy donors. Across the study: The same platform was used for the 130 or so validation repertoires as for the 666 first-cohort repertoires, as reported in a later analysis. Study-wide points: The study designated over 150 TCR beta chains cytomegalovirus-associated. Specificity for CMV antigens was confirmed in vitro for three of the CMV-associated chains.

Among the 120 subjects of the validation cohort, separate from the 666-subject first cohort, were the donors. Concerning this clone itself: Its antigen is as yet unknown.

Assay: immunoSEQ multiplex PCR; the TCRdb copy retains only in-frame clones and omits some. The sample holds approximately 300,000 clones; roughly 89% are singletons and the top ten take around 0.84%. The V end was cut by 4 bases, the J end by 4 bases, with 13 bases between. Germline values: CDR1 SQVTM, CDR2 ANQGSEA. This CDR3 has 13 residues. This TCR was sampled from a woman under 30 in good health and CMV-seronegative. The chain employs TRBV29-1 and TRBJ1-2; D might be TRBD1 (5 bases). Sequenced material: PBMCs. The CDR3 nucleotides read TGCAGCGTTGCCAATACAGGCTTCTATGGCTACACCTTC. This gives the protein CSVANTGFYGYTF.